This is a list of T cell receptor beta chains from one sample in a study of PD-1 blockade in classical Hodgkin lymphoma. The method was immunoSEQ multiplex PCR; TCRdb's version includes in-frame clones alone and lacks a portion of them. This sample has tens of thousands of clones, with nearly 90% found just once. Here the sequenced sample was peripheral blood mononuclear cells (PBMCs), taken before the second cycle of nivolumab. The receptors stem from a human donor with classical Hodgkin lymphoma. CDR3s include the opening cysteine and the closing phenylalanine or tryptophan. D genes are given only for firm matches. Clone size is shown for a subset of rows, as once, few, many or a class of expanded clone.

abundance: once; j_gene: TRBJ2-1; d_gene: TRBD2; v_gene: TRBV7-9; CDR3aa: CASSLPGLAPNEQFF; CDR3nt: TGTGCCAGCAGCTTACCGGGACTAGCCCCTAATGAGCAGTTCTTC
abundance: NA; j_gene: TRBJ2-1; d_gene: NA; v_gene: TRBV18; CDR3aa: CASSPNPVEREQFF; CDR3nt: TGTGCCAGCTCACCTAATCCAGTAGAGCGTGAGCAGTTCTTC
abundance: NA; j_gene: TRBJ1-2; d_gene: NA; v_gene: TRBV18; CDR3aa: CASSPRAGDGYTF; CDR3nt: TGTGCCAGCTCACCACGGGCAGGGGATGGCTACACCTTC
abundance: NA; j_gene: TRBJ2-4; d_gene: NA; v_gene: TRBV27; CDR3aa: CASSLGLLAKNIQYF; CDR3nt: TGTGCCAGCAGTTTGGGGCTGCTAGCCAAAAACATTCAGTACTTC
abundance: NA; j_gene: TRBJ1-2; d_gene: NA; v_gene: TRBV5-1; CDR3aa: CASSLKTTAGALNYGYTF; CDR3nt: TGCGCCAGCAGCTTGAAGACAACAGCCGGGGCTCTTAACTATGGCTACACCTTC
abundance: NA; j_gene: TRBJ2-6; d_gene: TRBD2; v_gene: TRBV28; CDR3aa: CASGPSGVVSGANVLTF; CDR3nt: TGTGCCAGCGGCCCTAGCGGGGTGGTCTCTGGGGCCAACGTCCTGACTTTC
abundance: NA; j_gene: TRBJ2-5; d_gene: NA; v_gene: TRBV19; CDR3aa: CASSIGVGVREFEETQYF; CDR3nt: TGTGCCAGTAGTATTGGTGTGGGGGTCCGGGAGTTCGAAGAGACCCAGTACTTC
abundance: once; j_gene: TRBJ2-2; d_gene: NA; v_gene: TRBV29-1; CDR3aa: CSVYNWAGELFF; CDR3nt: TGCAGCGTTTATAACTGGGCAGGGGAGCTGTTTTTT
abundance: NA; j_gene: TRBJ2-1; d_gene: NA; v_gene: TRBV7-6; CDR3aa: CASSLAPGHNNEQFF; CDR3nt: TGTGCCAGCAGCTTAGCACCGGGACATAACAATGAGCAGTTCTTC
abundance: NA; j_gene: TRBJ2-3; d_gene: NA; v_gene: TRBV11-2; CDR3aa: CASSLESGHSTDTQYF; CDR3nt: TGTGCCAGCAGCTTAGAATCTGGTCATAGCACAGATACGCAGTATTTT
abundance: NA; j_gene: TRBJ2-5; d_gene: NA; v_gene: TRBV29-1; CDR3aa: CSVEGGLGLMVQETQYF; CDR3nt: TGCAGCGTTGAAGGGGGGCTGGGACTAATGGTTCAAGAGACCCAGTACTTC
abundance: NA; j_gene: TRBJ2-3; d_gene: NA; v_gene: TRBV30; CDR3aa: CAYSTWGDGTQYF; CDR3nt: TGTGCCTATAGTACATGGGGGGATGGTACGCAGTATTTT
abundance: NA; j_gene: TRBJ2-7; d_gene: NA; v_gene: TRBV28; CDR3aa: CASSLEEQYF; CDR3nt: TGTGCCAGCAGTTTGGAAGAGCAGTACTTC
abundance: NA; j_gene: TRBJ1-4; d_gene: NA; v_gene: TRBV7-9; CDR3aa: CASSSGPENEKLFF; CDR3nt: TGTGCCAGCAGCTCCGGGCCGGAAAATGAAAAACTGTTTTTT
abundance: NA; j_gene: TRBJ1-2; d_gene: NA; v_gene: TRBV10-3; CDR3aa: CAIGGTADGYTF; CDR3nt: TGTGCCATCGGTGGGACTGCCGATGGCTACACCTTC
abundance: once; j_gene: TRBJ1-5; d_gene: NA; v_gene: TRBV19; CDR3aa: CASSSAGASNQPQHF; CDR3nt: TGTGCCAGTAGTTCGGCAGGGGCTAGCAATCAGCCCCAGCATTTT
abundance: NA; j_gene: TRBJ2-3; d_gene: NA; v_gene: TRBV5-1; CDR3aa: CASSLEDTDTQYF; CDR3nt: TGCGCCAGCAGCTTGGAGGACACAGATACGCAGTATTTT